This record looks at one T cell receptor beta chain sequence and its context. The sample is drawn from a study of control samples from healthy donors and cancer patients. TCRdb's copy holds only in-frame clones and misses some; the assay was immunoSEQ multiplex PCR. The table shows some 25,000 clones, with around 86% occurring only once. Germline V gene data show CDR1 as SQVTM and CDR2 as ANQGSEA. This CDR3 comprises 13 residues. J gave up 7 bases and V 5 bases, and 7 bases lay outside the gene matches. The clonotype was recovered from a man aged 60 to 75 with colorectal cancer. Material for sequencing was PBMCs. The genes are TRBV29-1 and TRBJ1-1; 10 bases map to TRBD1. In nucleotides, the CDR3 is TGCAGCGTTAGACAGGGGGCGTTTGGTGAAGCTTTCTTT. Amino acids: CSVRQGAFGEAFF.